The rows below give T cell receptor beta chains drawn from one sample of a study of T-cell memory formation after mild COVID-19. TCRdb fed the 5' RACE reads into MiXCR, producing one record per CDR3 protein. The sample consists of 65,000 to 95,000 distinct CDR3 sequences, about 13% of them appearing once. Input material: PBMCs or a T cell subset sorted from them (not recorded which). The source of these receptors is a man in his late teens or twenties who had mild COVID-19 (a few samples of this study predate the infection). Cell type and time point are not known. The CDR3 runs from the conserved cysteine through the conserved F or W. The D gene is left open where the match is weak. Clone size appears in some rows only: once, few, many, or a class for an expanded clone.

J: TRBJ2-5; D: NA; size: NA; V: TRBV5-1; CDR3: CASGSLGGAGETQYF; DNA: TGCGCCAGCGGATCCCTGGGGGGGGCCGGGGAGACCCAGTACTTC
J: TRBJ2-2; D: TRBD1; size: NA; V: TRBV27; CDR3: CASSGQGGTGELFF; DNA: TGTGCCAGCAGTGGACAGGGAGGCACCGGGGAGCTGTTTTTT
J: TRBJ2-3; D: NA; size: NA; V: TRBV27; CDR3: CASSEGVAVSTDTQYF; DNA: TGTGCCAGCAGCGAGGGGGTAGCGGTAAGCACAGATACGCAGTATTTT
J: TRBJ1-1; D: NA; size: NA; V: TRBV11-3; CDR3: CASSLGGLGMNTEAFF; DNA: TGTGCCAGCAGCTTAGGAGGACTCGGGATGAACACTGAAGCTTTCTTT
J: TRBJ2-7; D: NA; size: NA; V: TRBV2; CDR3: CASSDPLEVEQYF; DNA: TGTGCCAGCAGTGACCCGTTGGAGGTCGAGCAGTACTTC
J: TRBJ1-6; D: NA; size: NA; V: TRBV6-2/TRBV6-3; CDR3: CASRTSSYNSPLHF; DNA: TGTGCCAGCAGAACTAGCTCCTATAATTCACCCCTCCACTTT
J: TRBJ2-3; D: NA; size: NA; V: TRBV7-2; CDR3: CASSKPGDTQYF; DNA: TGTGCCAGCAGCAAGCCCGGAGATACGCAGTATTTT
J: TRBJ2-3; D: TRBD2; size: NA; V: TRBV12-5; CDR3: CASGTSVTRGEDTDTQYF; DNA: TGTGCTAGTGGTACCTCCGTAACGCGGGGGGAAGACACAGATACGCAGTATTTT
J: TRBJ2-3; D: NA; size: few; V: TRBV10-1; CDR3: CASSDSRDTQYF; DNA: TGCGCCAGCAGTGACAGCAGAGATACGCAGTATTTT
J: TRBJ1-1; D: NA; size: NA; V: TRBV7-8; CDR3: CASSPFLGVDTEAFF; DNA: TGTGCCAGCAGCCCTTTCCTGGGGGTGGACACTGAAGCTTTCTTT
J: TRBJ2-3; D: NA; size: NA; V: TRBV7-9; CDR3: CASSWDGTFPTDTQYF; DNA: TGTGCCAGCAGCTGGGACGGAACCTTTCCCACAGATACGCAGTATTTT
J: TRBJ2-1; D: TRBD2; size: many; V: TRBV6-4; CDR3: CASSGTSGGANEQFF; DNA: TGTGCCAGCAGTGGGACTAGCGGGGGGGCCAATGAGCAGTTCTTC
J: TRBJ2-4; D: NA; size: NA; V: TRBV7-9; CDR3: CASIDSGNIQYF; DNA: TGTGCCAGCATCGACTCCGGGAACATTCAGTACTTC
J: TRBJ2-7; D: NA; size: NA; V: TRBV7-8; CDR3: CASSSPPNEQYF; DNA: TGTGCCAGCAGCTCCCCCCCAAACGAGCAGTACTTC
J: TRBJ2-1; D: TRBD2; size: NA; V: TRBV6-2/TRBV6-3; CDR3: CASSWRGELNEQFF; DNA: TGTGCCAGCAGTTGGCGGGGGGAGCTCAATGAGCAGTTCTTC
J: TRBJ2-5; D: NA; size: few; V: TRBV21-1; CDR3: CASSKTYQETQYF; DNA: TGTGCCAGCAGCAAAACGTACCAAGAGACCCAGTACTTC
J: TRBJ2-3; D: NA; size: NA; V: TRBV4-2; CDR3: CASSPVVRSTDTQYF; DNA: TGTGCCAGCAGCCCCGTGGTGAGGAGCACAGATACGCAGTATTTT
J: TRBJ1-3; D: NA; size: few; V: TRBV6-2/TRBV6-3; CDR3: CASRPRGVGNTIYF; DNA: TGTGCCAGCAGACCCAGAGGGGTCGGAAACACCATATATTTT
J: TRBJ2-2; D: TRBD1; size: NA; V: TRBV13; CDR3: CASSSFGDRGSGELFF; DNA: TGTGCCAGCAGTTCTTTCGGGGACAGGGGCTCCGGGGAGCTGTTTTTT
J: TRBJ1-2; D: NA; size: few; V: TRBV3-1; CDR3: CASSQPSTIGLGGYTF; DNA: TGTGCCAGCAGCCAACCTTCTACCATCGGGCTAGGCGGCTACACCTTC
J: TRBJ2-7; D: TRBD1; size: few; V: TRBV29-1; CDR3: CSVEVWPGQGLGISYEQYF; DNA: TGCAGCGTTGAAGTCTGGCCGGGACAGGGCCTAGGGATTTCCTACGAGCAGTACTTC
J: TRBJ2-7; D: TRBD2; size: NA; V: TRBV29-1; CDR3: CSVTGEGTTYEQYF; DNA: TGCAGCGTCACCGGGGAGGGGACCACCTACGAGCAGTACTTC
J: TRBJ2-7; D: TRBD2; size: few; V: TRBV3-1; CDR3: CASSQGTSGAYEQYF; DNA: TGTGCCAGCAGCCAAGGGACTAGCGGGGCCTACGAGCAGTACTTC
J: TRBJ1-1; D: NA; size: NA; V: TRBV18; CDR3: CASSPRQSMNTEAFF; DNA: TGTGCCAGCTCACCACGACAGAGCATGAACACTGAAGCTTTCTTT
J: TRBJ2-7; D: NA; size: NA; V: TRBV6-5; CDR3: CASSRTVYEQYF; DNA: TGTGCCAGCAGCCGGACAGTCTACGAGCAGTACTTC
J: TRBJ1-4; D: NA; size: few; V: TRBV29-1; CDR3: CSVGGDEKLFF; DNA: TGCAGCGTTGGGGGAGATGAAAAACTGTTTTTT
J: TRBJ1-2; D: TRBD1; size: NA; V: TRBV29-1; CDR3: CSALNRLGDRESYTF; DNA: TGCAGCGCCTTGAATCGACTTGGGGACAGGGAGAGCTACACCTTC
J: TRBJ2-1; D: TRBD2; size: NA; V: TRBV7-2; CDR3: CASSFWAGGNEQFF; DNA: TGTGCCAGCAGCTTTTGGGCGGGGGGAAATGAGCAGTTCTTC
J: TRBJ2-3; D: NA; size: few; V: TRBV11-2; CDR3: CASSPPNGGRGTQYF; DNA: TGTGCCAGCAGCCCCCCGAACGGGGGGCGGGGGACGCAGTATTTT
J: TRBJ2-7; D: NA; size: NA; V: TRBV10-3; CDR3: CAIARDVSYEQYF; DNA: TGTGCCATCGCCCGGGACGTCTCCTACGAGCAGTACTTC
J: TRBJ1-5; D: NA; size: few; V: TRBV7-2; CDR3: CASSFTGPNQPQHF; DNA: TGTGCCAGCAGCTTTACCGGGCCCAATCAGCCCCAGCATTTT
J: TRBJ2-1; D: NA; size: NA; V: TRBV7-8; CDR3: CASSLAGYNDQFF; DNA: TGTGCCAGCAGCTTGGCGGGGTACAATGATCAGTTCTTC
J: TRBJ1-4; D: NA; size: few; V: TRBV7-8; CDR3: CASSALGTAPTNEKLFF; DNA: TGTGCCAGCAGCGCCTTAGGGACGGCTCCAACTAATGAAAAACTGTTTTTT
J: TRBJ2-3; D: NA; size: many; V: TRBV7-9; CDR3: CASRGVQGTDTQYF; DNA: TGTGCCAGCCGTGGGGTCCAGGGCACAGATACGCAGTATTTT
J: TRBJ1-1; D: NA; size: NA; V: TRBV19; CDR3: CASSQTGLNTEAFF; DNA: TGTGCCAGTAGTCAAACAGGGCTGAACACTGAAGCTTTCTTT
J: TRBJ2-3; D: NA; size: NA; V: TRBV7-9; CDR3: CASSPTSYTDTQYF; DNA: TGTGCCAGCAGCCCTACTAGCTATACAGATACGCAGTATTTT
J: TRBJ2-2; D: TRBD2; size: few; V: TRBV2; CDR3: CASSGTGGPAGELFF; DNA: TGTGCCAGCAGTGGAACGGGGGGGCCTGCCGGGGAGCTGTTTTTT
J: TRBJ2-7; D: TRBD2; size: few; V: TRBV4-3; CDR3: CASSQESGGSYEQYF; DNA: TGCGCCAGCAGCCAAGAAAGCGGGGGTTCCTACGAGCAGTACTTC
J: TRBJ1-2; D: NA; size: few; V: TRBV7-2; CDR3: CASSSLAGVDGYTF; DNA: TGTGCCAGCAGCTCCCTGGCCGGGGTGGATGGCTACACCTTC
J: TRBJ2-1; D: NA; size: NA; V: TRBV20-1; CDR3: CSAASRKTRNEQFF; DNA: TGCAGTGCTGCCTCTAGGAAGACTCGGAATGAGCAGTTCTTC
J: TRBJ1-1; D: NA; size: few; V: TRBV6-2/TRBV6-3; CDR3: CASSYTGERTEAFF; DNA: TGTGCCAGCAGTTACACGGGGGAAAGGACTGAAGCTTTCTTT
J: TRBJ1-1; D: TRBD1; size: NA; V: TRBV15; CDR3: CATRGIRDRGRKTEAFF; DNA: TGTGCCACCAGAGGAATCCGGGACAGGGGGAGGAAAACTGAAGCTTTCTTT
J: TRBJ2-4; D: NA; size: NA; V: TRBV18; CDR3: CASSPQENIQYF; DNA: TGTGCCAGCTCACCGCAGGAAAACATTCAGTACTTC
J: TRBJ2-7; D: TRBD2; size: many; V: TRBV4-2; CDR3: CASSQGLAGGYEQYF; DNA: TGTGCCAGCAGCCAAGGACTAGCGGGGGGGTACGAGCAGTACTTC
J: TRBJ2-7; D: NA; size: many; V: TRBV5-1; CDR3: CASRGASSYEQYF; DNA: TGCGCCAGCAGAGGGGCCAGCTCCTACGAGCAGTACTTC
J: TRBJ2-1; D: NA; size: NA; V: TRBV4-3; CDR3: CASSQSLGGASNEQFF; DNA: TGCGCCAGCAGCCAGTCGTTGGGGGGCGCCTCCAATGAGCAGTTCTTC
J: TRBJ2-2; D: NA; size: NA; V: TRBV19; CDR3: CASSRGLFPANTGELFF; DNA: TGTGCCAGTAGTAGAGGACTGTTCCCGGCGAACACCGGGGAGCTGTTTTTT